The T cell receptor (beta chain) under discussion was sequenced for a study of PD-L1 blockade in urothelial cancer. Study-wide context: T cells were recovered from blood samples at a median of around 150,000.

Added to each PCR by spiking were synthetic TCR analog templates. The table came from immunoSEQ multiplex PCR; TCRdb's copy has only in-frame clones and leaves some out. The data contain 40,000 to 55,000 clones, 88% of them seen just once; the ten biggest clones take up around 25%. CDR1 is ENHRY and CDR2 is SYGVKD in the germline V gene. V dropped 7 bases and J dropped 0 bases, with 10 bases sitting between them. The CDR3 length is 13 residues. Comment on this clone: Its specificity is not known.

General study results and limits: Larger 3-week expansion of tumor-associated blood clones was seen in durable-benefit patients.

Noted time point: pretreatment peripheral blood. V usage is TRBV10-3 and J usage is TRBJ2-7; D might be TRBD2 (6 bases). Source: PBMCs, taken around atezolizumab (anti-PD-L1) treatment. The source of this sequence is a donor aged 40 or older with urothelial cancer. The CDR3 reads CAITGVDSYEQYF. CDR3 DNA: TGTGCCATCACGGGAGTCGACTCCTACGAGCAGTACTTC.